This T cell receptor (beta chain) was documented in a study of blood T cell repertoires in COVID-19. TCRdb keeps only in-frame clones here, not all; method: immunoSEQ multiplex PCR. Found here are approximately 120,000 clones, about 84% of them singletons; the top ten hold about 5.7%. CDR1 SNHLY and CDR2 FYNNEI come from the germline V gene. The CDR3 extends over 15 amino acids. Trimming took 8 bases from V and 3 from J; bases not matched to a gene: 13. Sequenced sample: peripheral blood. The V gene is TRBV2, the J gene TRBJ2-7; 7 bases agree with TRBD2. The TCR comes from a human donor in a cohort sampled during active COVID-19. CDR3 in DNA: TGTGCCAGCCTTAGATCTCTAGCGGAGAGCTACGAGCAGTACTTC. Translating gives CASLRSLAESYEQYF.